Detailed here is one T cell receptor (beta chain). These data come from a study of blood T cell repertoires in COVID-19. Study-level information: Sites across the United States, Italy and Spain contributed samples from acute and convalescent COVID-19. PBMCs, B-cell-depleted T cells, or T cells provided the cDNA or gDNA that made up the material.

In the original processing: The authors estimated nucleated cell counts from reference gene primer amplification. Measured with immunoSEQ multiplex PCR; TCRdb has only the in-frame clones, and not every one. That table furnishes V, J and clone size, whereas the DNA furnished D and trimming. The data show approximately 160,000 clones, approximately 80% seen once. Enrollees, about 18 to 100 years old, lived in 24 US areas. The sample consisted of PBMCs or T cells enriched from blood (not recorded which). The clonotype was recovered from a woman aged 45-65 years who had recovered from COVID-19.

The CDR3 sequence is CASSPWGGYTF. In DNA, the CDR3 is TGTGCCAGCAGCCCCTGGGGAGGGTACACCTTC. The chain has TRBV7-6 and TRBJ1-2; D unclear. The V and J ends lost 5 bases and 11 bases respectively, with 12 bases between them. This CDR3 spans 11 amino acids. Germline CDR1 and CDR2: SGHVS and FNYEAQ. The whole variable domain, filled in from reference TRBV7-6 and TRBJ1-2, reads GAGVSQSPRYKVTKRGQDVALRCDPISGHVSLYWYRQALGQGPEFLTYFNYEAQQDKSGLPNDRFSAERPEGSISTLTIQRTEQRDSAMYRCASSPWGGYTFGSGTRLTVV.